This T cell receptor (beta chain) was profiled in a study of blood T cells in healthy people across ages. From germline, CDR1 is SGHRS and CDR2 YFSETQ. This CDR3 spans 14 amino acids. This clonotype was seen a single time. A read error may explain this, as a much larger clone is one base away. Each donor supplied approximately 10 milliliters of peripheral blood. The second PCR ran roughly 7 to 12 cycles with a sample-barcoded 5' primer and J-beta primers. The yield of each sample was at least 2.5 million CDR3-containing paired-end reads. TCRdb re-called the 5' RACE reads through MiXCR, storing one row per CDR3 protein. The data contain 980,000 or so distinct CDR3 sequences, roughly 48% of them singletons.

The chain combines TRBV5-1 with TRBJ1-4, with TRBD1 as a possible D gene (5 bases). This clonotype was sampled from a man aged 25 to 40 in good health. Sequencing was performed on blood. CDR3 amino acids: CASSSAGHGEKPFF. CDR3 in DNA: TGCGCCAGCAGCTCGGCCGGACATGGTGAAAAACCGTTTTTT.